This T cell receptor beta chain was documented in a study of radiotherapy plus CTLA-4 blockade in lung cancer. Using immunoSEQ multiplex PCR, the repertoire was profiled, and TCRdb retains in-frame clones only, with some absent. Seen here are over 80,000 clones, around nine tenths observed once, and the top ten hold approximately 15%. Study-wide results and limits: Response, reportedly, was best predicted by interferon-beta along with early blood T cell clone dynamics.

V gave up 4 bases and J gave up 3 bases; unmatched junction bases: 10. This CDR3 is 15 amino acids long. Germline CDR1 and CDR2: SGHNT and YYREEE (reference sequence). With regard to this clone: Antigen specificity is unknown.

The receptor was isolated from a human donor with non-small cell lung cancer that progressed on radiotherapy plus ipilimumab. The chain carries TRBV5-4 and TRBJ2-7, with 7 bases matching TRBD1. Specimen: peripheral blood, collected from a patient treated with radiotherapy plus ipilimumab. The CDR3 region is CASSAAGGLDYEQYF. CDR3 DNA: TGTGCCAGCAGCGCAGCAGGGGGATTGGACTACGAGCAGTACTTC.